One T cell receptor (beta chain) is described in this entry. Its antigen remains undetermined. Nothing much larger sits one base from this clone, and base qualities are not available. These data belong to a study of OX40 agonist ivuxolimab in advanced cancers. Turning to the overall study: Ivuxolimab was a fully human IgG2 agonistic monoclonal antibody targeting the costimulatory receptor OX40 (CD134). Partial responses occurred in three dose-escalation patients: two with cutaneous melanoma and one with hepatocellular carcinoma. Intravenous ivuxolimab was administered to patients every 2 weeks at six dose levels: 0.01, 0.1, 0.3, 1.5, 3 and 10 mg/kg. Peripheral TCRbeta sequencing was intended to test whether TCR sequence diversity was altered and clonal T-cell expansion was caused by ivuxolimab. Of the approximately 54 dose-escalation patients, hepatocellular carcinoma was present in about 20, melanoma in approximately 15, renal cell carcinoma in 9 and head and neck cancer in 9. The paper covers the monotherapy dose-escalation part of the phase I ivuxolimab trial, which included N ≈ 50 patients. A male proportion of approximately 83% and a mean age of roughly 55 years, ranging from about 20 to 85, were recorded for the dose-escalation cohort. Patients were allowed to have had prior anti-PD-1, anti-PD-L1 or anti-CTLA-4 therapy, and roughly two fifths of the dose-escalation patients had been treated with checkpoint inhibitors.

V and J are truncated by 2 bases and 5 bases respectively, leaving an intervening sequence of 9 bases. CDR1 is given as MNHNS and CDR2 as SASEGT, both from the germline V gene. Reading from cysteine to phenylalanine, the CDR3 counts 13 amino acids. Just CDR3 DNA is preserved here, 39 bases in frame from base 1. What the research found in general, with its limitations: At doses from 0.1 to 3.0 mg/kg, clonal expansion was seen in both CD4+ and CD8+ blood T cells between baseline and week 6. The antigen specificity of the clonally expanded peripheral T cells was not determined. In the 0.1-3.0 mg/kg groups, partial responders had among the lowest normalized peripheral clonal expansion, particularly in CD8+ T cells. Low levels of normalized T-cell clonal expansion were also shown by some nonresponding patients. After ivuxolimab, CD8+ T cells had more expanded clones than CD4+ T cells on average.

The trial excluded patients who had a history of autoimmune disease or were on systemic immunosuppression. Peripheral blood for TCR sequencing was drawn from every dose cohort at baseline, at cycle 4 day 1 and at cycle 7 day 1. The samples were taken from a phase I, first-in-human, multicenter, open-label dose-escalation trial of ivuxolimab. Adults with locally advanced or metastatic head and neck squamous cell, hepatocellular, melanoma or renal cell carcinoma were enrolled in the trial. CD4+ and CD8+ T cells were sorted separately from peripheral blood before TCR sequencing. To sequence the TCRbeta CDR3 region, genomic DNA was isolated from the sorted cells. TCRbeta CDR3 regions were sequenced using the immunoSEQ Assay. TCRdb stores this immuneACCESS table with in-frame sequences only. Part of the clones is absent; in the studies checked, under half of the shortfall reflects unresolved V genes, and no reason is known for the rest. The sample table contains around 62,000 clones; only one count was recorded for about nine tenths of them. About 0.3% of the sample is held by the ten biggest clonotypes.

The clonotype was recovered from an adult with an advanced solid tumor such as melanoma, head and neck, liver or kidney cancer. The rearranged chain carries TRBV6-1 and TRBJ2-5, with a tentative D call of TRBD1 or TRBD2, each matching 5 bases. The starting material was CD4+ or CD8+ T cells sorted from blood, obtained in a trial of the OX40 agonist ivuxolimab. The DNA sequence follows: TGTGCCAGCAGTGAAAGAGGGGTCGAGACCCAGTACTTC. The resulting protein is CASSERGVETQYF.